The 8 T cell receptor beta chains below come from one sample, sequenced in a study of blood T cells in healthy people across ages (dated by TCRdb to 2013 to 2016). The protocol used for the library was 5' RACE. A second PCR of roughly 7 to 11 cycles was performed with a sample-barcoded 5' primer and a J-beta primer mix. TCRdb trimmed public reads at Q25 via fastp, called clones via MiXCR and kept in-frame beta chains. Entries are consolidated by CDR3 protein sequence, retaining the most common genes and DNA. Across this sample there are approximately 1,700,000 distinct CDR3 sequences, with about two fifths seen only once. The leading ten clones occupy under 30% of the sample. The material sequenced was blood. Receptor source: a human donor in good health.

This clonotype was seen a handful of times. This chain joins TRBV28 and TRBJ1-2; perhaps TRBD1 as D (6 bases). Germline lookup yields CDR1 MDHEN and CDR2 SYDVKM. Trimming took 7 bases from V and 0 from J, leaving 18 bases between them. There are 16 residues in the CDR3. The CDR3 sequence: CASTTRQEPSNYGYTF. In DNA form, the CDR3 reads TGTGCCAGCACGACAAGACAGGAGCCCTCTAACTATGGCTACACCTTC.

This sequence joins TRBV7-2 and TRBJ2-4; D not resolved. The CDR3 contains 15 residues. CDR1 is SGHTA, CDR2 FQGNSA, per germline. Trimming left V 8 bases short and J 0 bases short, with 14 bases between. The CDR3 is CASPLKSPAKNIQYF. CDR3 DNA: TGTGCCAGCCCTCTAAAATCGCCAGCCAAAAACATTCAGTACTTC.

This clonotype was seen a few times. The rearrangement uses TRBV6-6 and TRBJ1-6; no firm D call. The V and J ends lost 0 bases and 14 bases respectively, with 8 bases between them. Germline V CDR1 and CDR2: MNHNY, SVGAGI (reference sequence). The CDR3 covers 12 residues. The CDR3 loop is CASSYSSEALHF. The CDR3 nucleotides read TGTGCCAGCAGTTACTCGTCGGAAGCCCTCCACTTT.

This clonotype has only a few counts. CDR3 DNA: TGTGCCAGCAGCCATAATGGACCCGACAATGAGCAGTTCTTC. As protein: CASSHNGPDNEQFF. This chain connects TRBV3-1 to TRBJ2-1; D remains unclear. This CDR3 has 14 residues. The germline V gene has CDR1 LGHDT and CDR2 YNNKEL (reference sequence). Trimming shortened V by 3 bases and J by 5 bases, and 11 bases separated the two germline ends.

V is TRBV24-1 and J is TRBJ1-1; the D gene is possibly TRBD1 (5 bases). V gave up 4 bases and J gave up 7 bases, with 12 bases separating them. This CDR3 has 13 amino acids. CDR1 is KGHDR, CDR2 SFDVKD, per germline. CDR3 amino acids: CATSDGRGFEAFF. The CDR3 DNA reads TGTGCCACCAGTGACGGACGGGGCTTTGAAGCTTTCTTT.

In regard to this clonotype: This clone may be a read error of a much larger clone one base away. The chain recombines TRBV6-1 with TRBJ2-6; tentative D call: TRBD2 (5 bases). V lost 4 bases to trimming and J lost 2 bases, with 9 bases between them. The germline V gene has CDR1 MNHNS and CDR2 SASEGT. The CDR3 consists of 15 residues. The CDR3: CASSGSGTGANVLTF. CDR3 DNA: TGTGCCAGCAGTGGATCGGGGACTGGGGCCAACGTCCTGACTTTC.

This clonotype was observed a handful of times. V gene TRBV20-1 combines with J gene TRBJ2-5; 7 positions match TRBD1. Germline CDR1 and CDR2: DFQATT and SNEGSKA (reference sequence). The V gene end was trimmed by 6 bases and the J gene end by 2 bases; junction bases not matched to a gene: 12. The CDR3 is 15 residues long. The CDR3 spells CSAPTTGRNQETQYF. CDR3 sequence (DNA): TGCAGTGCCCCAACGACAGGGCGAAATCAAGAGACCCAGTACTTC.

A word on this clonotype: At one of its ends the junction is not consistent with the germline gene, which may arise from a read error. This rearrangement joins TRBV12-3 or TRBV12-4 to TRBJ2-7, with 8 positions matching TRBD1. The CDR3 loop spans 15 amino acids. The CDR3 protein is CASSDGQGYSYGQYF. The CDR3 coding sequence is TGTGCCAGCAGTGATGGACAGGGCTACTCCTACGGGCAGTACTTC.